These T cell receptor beta chains were read from a single sample in a study of cytomegalovirus exposure and HLA in healthy donors. The assay was immunoSEQ multiplex PCR, and TCRdb's table has in-frame clones only and misses some. The table has about 150,000 clones, 64% seen once. The sample consisted of PBMCs. Receptors originate from a woman in her 30s in good health and CMV-seropositive. The CDR3 runs from the conserved cysteine through the conserved F or W. A D gene is named only where the DNA matches it firmly. Size values are once, few and many counts, or a class for expanded clones, and some rows have none.

CDR3 protein | CDR3 DNA | J gene | D gene | V gene | clone size
CASRTKGPLAGGSQNHEQFF | TGTGCCAGCAGGACCAAAGGGCCTCTAGCGGGAGGCTCTCAAAACCATGAGCAGTTCTTC | TRBJ2-1 | TRBD2 | TRBV2 | -
CASSKGGAEKLFF | TGCGCCAGCAGCAAAGGAGGTGCGGAAAAACTGTTTTTT | TRBJ1-4 | - | TRBV5-1 | few
CASSDEAGSSYEQYF | TGTGCCAGCAGTGATGAGGCGGGGAGCTCCTACGAGCAGTACTTC | TRBJ2-7 | - | TRBV2 | -
CAPSGVTGELFF | TGTGCCCCCTCCGGGGTGACCGGGGAGCTGTTTTTT | TRBJ2-2 | - | TRBV7-9 | -
CASSEIPQGQPQHF | TGTGCCAGCAGTGAAATTCCCCAGGGTCAGCCCCAGCATTTT | TRBJ1-5 | - | TRBV2 | few
CASRQRSGNTIYF | TGTGCCAGCAGGCAGCGCTCTGGAAACACCATATATTTT | TRBJ1-3 | - | TRBV6-5 | -
CASSQGGPIFPARDRAGGYTF | TGCGCCAGCAGCCAGGGGGGGCCTATCTTCCCGGCGAGGGACAGGGCAGGGGGCTACACCTTC | TRBJ1-2 | TRBD1 | TRBV4-1 | -
CASSLHRGQDEKLFF | TGTGCCAGCAGTCTACACAGGGGGCAAGATGAAAAACTGTTTTTT | TRBJ1-4 | TRBD1 | TRBV6-1 | -
CASSELNSYEQYF | TGTGCCAGCAGTGAATTAAATTCCTACGAGCAGTACTTC | TRBJ2-7 | - | TRBV25-1 | -
CASLPPGGNSPLHF | TGTGCCAGCCTCCCGCCAGGGGGAAATTCACCCCTCCACTTT | TRBJ1-6 | TRBD1 | TRBV6-1 | once
CASSVGLGQVYAYEQYF | TGTGCCAGCAGCGTAGGGCTGGGACAGGTCTACGCCTACGAGCAGTACTTC | TRBJ2-7 | TRBD1 | TRBV9 | -
CASSLRDRDFGTEAFF | TGTGCCAGCAGCTTACGGGACAGGGATTTTGGCACTGAAGCTTTCTTT | TRBJ1-1 | TRBD1 | TRBV7-8 | -
CASSQAGATYEQYF | TGTGCCTCCTCCCAGGCGGGAGCTACGTACGAGCAGTACTTC | TRBJ2-7 | TRBD2 | TRBV15 | few
CASSPGAGENEKLFF | TGTGCCAGCAGCCCCGGGGCGGGGGAAAATGAAAAACTGTTTTTT | TRBJ1-4 | - | TRBV11-3 | -
CASNAWESNQPQHF | TGTGCCAGTAACGCATGGGAGAGCAATCAGCCCCAGCATTTT | TRBJ1-5 | - | TRBV19 | -
CASSLAGGNTIYF | TGTGCCAGCAGCTTAGCGGGGGGAAACACCATATATTTT | TRBJ1-3 | - | TRBV11-2 | -
CASSHYRGDPSYEQYF | TGCGCCAGCAGCCATTACAGGGGGGACCCCTCCTACGAGCAGTACTTC | TRBJ2-7 | TRBD1 | TRBV5-1 | -
CASSARYEQFF | TGTGCCAGCAGCGCGCGGTATGAGCAGTTCTTC | TRBJ2-1 | - | TRBV11-2 | -
CASSLGARAGEKLFF | TGTGCCAGCAGCTTGGGGGCCAGAGCGGGTGAAAAACTGTTTTTT | TRBJ1-4 | - | TRBV5-6 | -
CASRGGEVNEKLFF | TGTGCCAGCAGAGGAGGGGAGGTGAATGAAAAACTGTTTTTT | TRBJ1-4 | - | TRBV28 | -
CASSQEDSLAGNNHYNEQFF | TGTGCCAGCAGCCAGGAAGACTCACTAGCGGGCAACAACCACTACAATGAGCAGTTCTTC | TRBJ2-1 | TRBD2 | TRBV4-2 | -
CAWSSHSGGNEQFF | TGTGCCTGGAGTTCACATTCAGGGGGCAATGAGCAGTTCTTC | TRBJ2-1 | TRBD1 | TRBV30 | few
CASSPRANEKLFF | TGTGCCAGCTCACCCCGAGCTAATGAAAAACTGTTTTTT | TRBJ1-4 | - | TRBV18 | few
CAISASGGGTSYNSPLHF | TGTGCCATCAGTGCGTCAGGGGGCGGAACCTCCTATAATTCACCCCTCCACTTT | TRBJ1-6 | TRBD1 | TRBV10-3 | -
CATSSGGDRGNTEAFF | TGTGCCACCAGCAGTGGAGGAGACCGAGGTAACACTGAAGCTTTCTTT | TRBJ1-1 | - | TRBV15 | few
CASSFQGSTNEQFF | TGTGCTAGCAGCTTCCAGGGAAGCACCAATGAGCAGTTCTTC | TRBJ2-1 | - | TRBV7-7 | -
CAWSLNGGFTEAFF | TGTGCCTGGTCTCTTAACGGGGGGTTCACTGAAGCTTTCTTT | TRBJ1-1 | - | TRBV30 | -
CASSTRPGQGFGNEQFF | TGTGCCAGCAGCACGAGGCCGGGACAGGGCTTCGGCAATGAGCAGTTCTTC | TRBJ2-1 | TRBD1 | TRBV5-4 | -
CASNPLAGGSDTQYF | TGTGCCAGCAACCCTCTAGCGGGGGGTTCAGATACGCAGTATTTT | TRBJ2-3 | TRBD2 | TRBV6-1 | -
CASTPGWGTEAFF | TGTGCCAGCACCCCAGGGTGGGGCACTGAAGCTTTCTTT | TRBJ1-1 | - | TRBV5-5 | -
CAWNDGAGGPSTYEQYF | TGTGCCTGGAACGATGGGGCCGGGGGGCCGTCAACCTACGAGCAGTACTTC | TRBJ2-7 | - | TRBV30 | -
CASTTGYGYTF | TGTGCCAGCACGACAGGATATGGCTACACCTTC | TRBJ1-2 | - | TRBV25-1 | -
CVRSLALIGDEQYF | TGTGTCAGAAGCTTAGCACTTATAGGGGACGAGCAGTACTTC | TRBJ2-7 | - | TRBV7-5 | -
CASSQGHTGRNQPQHF | TGCGCCAGCAGCCAAGGACATACAGGTCGCAATCAGCCCCAGCATTTT | TRBJ1-5 | - | TRBV4-1 | -
CAISYSGQPNTGELFF | TGTGCCATCAGCTATTCGGGACAACCTAACACCGGGGAGCTGTTTTTT | TRBJ2-2 | - | TRBV10-3 | -
CSALDRVKQYF | TGCAGTGCTCTAGACAGGGTCAAGCAGTACTTC | TRBJ2-7 | TRBD1 | TRBV20-1 | few
CASTPTTGQETQYF | TGTGCCAGCACACCCACGACAGGACAAGAGACCCAGTACTTC | TRBJ2-5 | - | TRBV18 | -
CARTEIFSSYEQYF | TGTGCCAGGACAGAAATCTTTAGCTCCTACGAGCAGTACTTC | TRBJ2-7 | - | TRBV27 | few
CASSVEASGAGEQFF | TGTGCCAGCAGCGTAGAGGCCAGCGGGGCGGGTGAGCAGTTCTTC | TRBJ2-1 | TRBD2 | TRBV9 | once
CASSLWQNTEAFF | TGCGCCAGCAGCTTGTGGCAAAACACTGAAGCTTTCTTT | TRBJ1-1 | - | TRBV5-1 | few
CASSQITGGRGNTIYF | TGCGCCAGCAGCCAAATTACAGGGGGAAGGGGAAACACCATATATTTT | TRBJ1-3 | TRBD1 | TRBV4-1 | -
CASSLGTGVREQYF | TGTGCCAGCAGCCTTGGGACAGGGGTCCGCGAGCAGTACTTC | TRBJ2-7 | TRBD1 | TRBV16 | -